At least ten counts were recorded for the clone carrying this T cell receptor (beta chain). Its antigen is as yet unknown. The sample comes from a study of CD8 T cells in ankylosing spondylitis. Study outcomes and limitations: In ankylosing spondylitis patients, matched synovial fluid reportedly showed significant enrichment of disease-linked clones. Seemingly characteristic of ankylosing spondylitis blood was a TCR beta motif consisting of about 8 highly homologous variants. There were earlier reports of some motif variants in reactive arthritis synovial fluid and blood.

The CDR3 extends over 14 amino acids. CDR1 is SGDLS and CDR2 is YYNGEE in the germline V gene. V gave up 4 bases and J gave up 8 bases, with 18 bases separating them. Quantitative molecular-barcoded 5'-RACE generated the TCR beta libraries. TCRdb reprocessed the 5' RACE reads with MiXCR, giving one entry per CDR3 protein. The repertoire has about 320,000 distinct CDR3 sequences, roughly 10% of them found once; the top ten carry around 10%. This sequence originates from a female donor with ankylosing spondylitis or in good health (not recorded which). The J gene is TRBJ1-2, the V gene TRBV9; D uncertain. The sample consisted of blood, either unsorted or a sorted T cell fraction (not recorded which). CDR3 nucleotide sequence: TGTGCCAGCAGCTCAAGTCCCCCGAAGCGGGGCTACACCTTC. Encoded protein: CASSSSPPKRGYTF.